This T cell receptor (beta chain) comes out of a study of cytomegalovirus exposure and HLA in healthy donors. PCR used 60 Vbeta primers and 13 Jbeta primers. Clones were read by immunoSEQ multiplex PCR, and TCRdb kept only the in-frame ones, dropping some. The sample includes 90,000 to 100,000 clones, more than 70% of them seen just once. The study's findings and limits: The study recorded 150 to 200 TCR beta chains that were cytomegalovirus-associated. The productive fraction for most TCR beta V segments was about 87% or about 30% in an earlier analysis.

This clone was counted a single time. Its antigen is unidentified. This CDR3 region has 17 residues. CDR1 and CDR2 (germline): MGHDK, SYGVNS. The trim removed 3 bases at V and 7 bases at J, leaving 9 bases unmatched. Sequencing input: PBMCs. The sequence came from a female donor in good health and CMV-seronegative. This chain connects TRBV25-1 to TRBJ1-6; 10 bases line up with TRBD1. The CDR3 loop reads CASSDAFRTGGNSPLHF. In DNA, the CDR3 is TGTGCCAGCAGTGATGCTTTCCGGACAGGGGGAAATTCACCCCTCCACTTT.